A single sample is the source of the 5 T cell receptor beta chains below, sequenced in a study of CD8 T cells in ankylosing spondylitis. Whole-study findings and limits: A motif in TCR beta, a set of under 10 highly homologous variants, appeared characteristic of ankylosing spondylitis blood.

No antigen has been assigned to these receptors. A single record per CDR3 protein comes from TCRdb applying MiXCR to the 5' RACE reads. The sample has around 94,000 distinct CDR3 sequences, roughly 10% seen once. Sequencing input: blood, either unsorted or a sorted T cell fraction (not recorded which). These receptor sequences come from a male donor with ankylosing spondylitis.

This sequence joins TRBV15 and TRBJ2-5; TRBD1 matches 9 bases. This CDR3 comprises 17 residues. Per the germline V gene, CDR1 is LNHNV and CDR2 is YYDKDF (reference sequence). The trim removed 3 bases at V and 0 bases at J, leaving 8 bases unmatched. The CDR3 bases are TGTGCCACCAGCAGGATTACCGGGACAGGGTACCAAGAGACCCAGTACTTC. Protein sequence: CATSRITGTGYQETQYF.

The chain links TRBV5-6 to TRBJ1-5, with D unresolved. The CDR3 has 12 residues. Trimming stripped 2 bases from V and 3 bases from J, with 3 bases between. Germline lookup yields CDR1 SGHDT and CDR2 YYEEEE. The CDR3 DNA is TGTGCCAGCAGCTTTATCAATCAGCCCCAGCATTTT. Amino acid sequence: CASSFINQPQHF.

The rearrangement uses TRBV7-9 and TRBJ2-3; 9 bases map to TRBD1. This CDR3 is 14 amino acids long. Looked up from germline, CDR1 is SEHNR and CDR2 is FQNEAQ (reference sequence). The trim removed 5 bases at V and 4 bases at J, leaving 4 bases unmatched. CDR3 protein: CASSPGQGPDTQYF. CDR3 DNA: TGTGCCAGCAGCCCGGGACAGGGACCAGATACGCAGTATTTT.

This clonotype was seen ten or more times. The V and J genes are TRBV7-6 and TRBJ1-4; weak D call: TRBD1 (5 bases). Trimming took off 5 bases at V and 4 bases at J, with 17 bases between the two ends. CDR1 and CDR2 (germline): SGHVS, FNYEAQ. The CDR3 extends over 16 amino acids. The CDR3 loop is CASSNIGTDFNEKLFF. The CDR3 DNA sequence: TGTGCCAGCAGCAACATCGGGACCGACTTTAATGAAAAACTGTTTTTT.

V gene TRBV20-1 combines with J gene TRBJ2-1, with 13 bases that match TRBD2. V dropped 0 bases and J dropped 4; count of bases not matched to a gene: 15. The germline V gene encodes CDR1 DFQATT and CDR2 SNEGSKA (reference sequence). This CDR3 has 20 amino acids. This CDR3 is CSARDRNSWTSGSSYNEQFF. In DNA, the CDR3 is TGCAGTGCTAGAGATCGGAACAGTTGGACTAGCGGGAGTTCGTACAATGAGCAGTTCTTC.